Listed below are T cell receptor beta chains from one sample, sequenced in a study of blood T cell repertoires in COVID-19. Generated by immunoSEQ multiplex PCR, the TCRdb table keeps only in-frame clones and is missing some. Among roughly 250,000 clones listed, approximately 85% were seen once. Sequenced: peripheral blood. The receptors originated from a woman aged 25 to 39 with acute or convalescent COVID-19. Both conserved end residues are part of each CDR3. A row's size may be missing; if present it is once, few, many or a size class.

>TRBJ1-2|TRBV12-5|once
CASGLGVRDTNYGYTF
>TRBJ1-1|TRBV19|.
CASRTGATGGTEAFF
>TRBJ1-6|TRBV7-3|once
CASSPGGTGNSPLHF
>TRBJ1-1|TRBV18|once
CASSPPQGWTSEAFF
>TRBJ2-1|TRBV2|.
CASRPTSSEQFF
>TRBJ1-1|TRBV5-1|few
CASSLVQTNTEAFF
>TRBJ2-7|TRBV20-1|.
CSARGEIQYF
>TRBJ2-7|TRBV5-1|.
CASSLASSGQPYEQYF
>TRBJ2-7|TRBV3-1/TRBV3-2|.
CASSHPGQGGYEQYF
>TRBJ2-3|TRBV13|once
CASSLGTPSTDTQYF
>TRBJ2-5|TRBV11-2|.
CASSPQPSYQETQYF
>TRBJ2-7|TRBV18|.
CASSPADRGFSYEQYF
>TRBJ1-5|TRBV19|.
CASTLGNQPQHF